This T cell receptor beta chain was observed in a study of blood T cell repertoires in COVID-19. Study as a whole: COVID-19 samples, acute and convalescent, were from the United States, Italy and Spain. T cells, B-cell-depleted T cells, or PBMCs supplied cDNA or gDNA.

Germline loops: CDR1 SQVTM, CDR2 ANQGSEA. The V end was cut by 4 bases, the J end by 7 bases, with 13 bases between. CDR3 length equals 12 residues. Per the authors' pipeline: Amplification of reference gene primers provided the estimated nucleated cell counts. TCRdb keeps only in-frame clones here, not all; method: immunoSEQ multiplex PCR. V and J calls and clone size come straight from that table; D and trimming were deduced from the DNA. This sample has roughly 81,000 clones, with approximately 82% found just once. The sample taken for sequencing was peripheral blood. The chain recombines TRBV29-1 with TRBJ1-1, with D perhaps matching TRBD1 (6 bases). The TCR was taken from a man in his sixties with acute or convalescent COVID-19. The CDR3 is CSVGTALSEAFF. In DNA form, the CDR3 reads TGCAGCGTTGGGACAGCTCTCAGTGAAGCTTTCTTT.